This T cell receptor beta chain was captured by sequencing in a study of blood T cell repertoires in COVID-19. Study-wide background: There were acute and convalescent COVID-19 samples, and they came from the United States, Italy and Spain. Sources were T cells, B-cell-depleted T cells, or PBMCs; the material itself was cDNA or gDNA.

As originally analysed: Estimated nucleated cell counts came from reference gene primer amplification. This table comes from immunoSEQ multiplex PCR, and its TCRdb copy is limited to in-frame clones, with some not included. V and J calls and clone size come straight from that table; D and trimming were deduced from the DNA. The table includes roughly 50,000 clones, approximately 80% detected once. Trimming cost V 5 bases and J 0 bases, with 11 bases left between them. The CDR3 totals 15 residues. CDR1 MNHNY and CDR2 SVGAGI come from the germline V gene (reference sequence). Material for sequencing was peripheral blood. The rearrangement joins TRBV6-6 to TRBJ1-3; D is undetermined. This TCR derives from an older woman with acute or convalescent COVID-19. The CDR3 region is CASSDSSRSGNTIYF. The CDR3 nucleotides are TGTGCCAGCAGTGATTCGAGTCGCTCTGGAAACACCATATATTTT.